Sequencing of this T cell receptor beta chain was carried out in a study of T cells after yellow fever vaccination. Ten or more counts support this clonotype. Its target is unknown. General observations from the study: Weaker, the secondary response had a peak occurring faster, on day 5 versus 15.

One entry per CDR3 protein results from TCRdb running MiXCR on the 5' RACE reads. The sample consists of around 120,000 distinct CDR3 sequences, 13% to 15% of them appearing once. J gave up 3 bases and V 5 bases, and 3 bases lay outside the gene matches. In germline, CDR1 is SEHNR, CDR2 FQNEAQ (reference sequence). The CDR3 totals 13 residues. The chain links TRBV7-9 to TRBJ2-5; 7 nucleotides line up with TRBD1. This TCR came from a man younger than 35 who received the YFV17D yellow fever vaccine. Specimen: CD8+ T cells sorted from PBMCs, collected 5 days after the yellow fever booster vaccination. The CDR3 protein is CASSSTGEETQYF. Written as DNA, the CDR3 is TGTGCCAGCAGCAGTACAGGGGAAGAGACCCAGTACTTC.